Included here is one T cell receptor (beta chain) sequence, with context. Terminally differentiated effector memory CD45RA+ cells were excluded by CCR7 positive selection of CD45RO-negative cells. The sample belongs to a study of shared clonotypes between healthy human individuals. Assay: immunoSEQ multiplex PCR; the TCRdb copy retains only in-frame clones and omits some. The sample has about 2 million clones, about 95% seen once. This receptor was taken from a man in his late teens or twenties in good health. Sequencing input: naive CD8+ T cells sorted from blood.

CDR3 residues: CASSVGGSGVNNEQFF. The CDR3, as DNA: TGTGCCAGCAGCGTAGGGGGTAGCGGGGTAAACAATGAGCAGTTCTTC. The genes are TRBV9 and TRBJ2-1; 8 nucleotides align to TRBD2. CDR1 and CDR2 (germline): SGDLS, YYNGEE. The CDR3 runs 16 residues. With V trimmed by 0 bases and J by 5 bases, 7 bases remained unmatched.